Reported below is one T cell receptor (beta chain). Its target is not known. This table comes from immunoSEQ multiplex PCR, and its TCRdb copy is limited to in-frame clones, with some not included. The sample consists of roughly 700,000 clones, roughly 87% of them appearing once. Germline loops: CDR1 SGDLS, CDR2 YYNGEE. This CDR3 region has 15 residues. V trimming: 0 bases; J trimming: 3 bases; junction bases outside the gene matches: 3. The source of the sample is a study of shared clonotypes between healthy human individuals. Study outcomes and limitations: Naive CD4 clonotype sharing across a handful of donors was around 5.5%. Clonotype sharing across donors was expected to vary with sequencing depth.

Donors included only healthy HIV-negative adults lacking recent acute infections or vaccinations. V gene TRBV9 combines with J gene TRBJ2-7; 10 nucleotides align to TRBD1. Sequenced sample: memory CD8+ T cells from PBMCs. Subset in this sample: CD45RO+ cells pooled with CCR7-negative TemRA cells. The sequence came from a man younger than 35 in good health. Some clones in this sample may be carry-over from other donors' samples. The chain's CDR3 is CASSVDGTGVYEQYF. The CDR3 nucleotides read TGTGCCAGCAGCGTAGATGGGACAGGGGTCTACGAGCAGTACTTC.